Listed here are 13 T cell receptor beta chains from one sample, sequenced in a study of blood T cell repertoires in COVID-19. Sequencing was performed with immunoSEQ multiplex PCR; in TCRdb, only in-frame clones are kept and a portion is missing. The sample has under 300,000 clones; approximately 84% are singletons. Sequencing was carried out using PBMCs or T cells enriched from blood (not recorded which). The receptors shown here come from a middle-aged man who had recovered from COVID-19.

The CDR3 DNA follows: TGTGCCAGCAGTGAACTGGGACAGGGTGGGACCCAGTACTTC. Its translation: CASSELGQGGTQYF. This chain links TRBV6-1 with TRBJ2-5; TRBD1 aligns across 9 bases. The CDR3 contains 14 residues. V gave up 2 bases and J gave up 7 bases; unmatched junction bases: 5. Germline V gives CDR1 MNHNS, CDR2 SASEGT.

The chain employs TRBV10-3 and TRBJ2-7; 7 nucleotides align to TRBD1. The J segment lost 7 bases and the V segment lost 6 bases, leaving 12 bases of the junction unmatched. From germline, CDR1 is ENHRY and CDR2 SYGVKD. CDR3 length equals 14 residues. Here the CDR3 DNA reads TGTGCCATCAGGACCGCGACAGGGAAAGAAGAGCAGTACTTC. Protein: CAIRTATGKEEQYF.

The chain employs TRBV4-2 and TRBJ2-3, with D perhaps matching TRBD2 (7 bases). This CDR3 comprises 19 residues. V was trimmed by 2 bases and J by 5 bases, leaving 26 bases between them. Germline loops: CDR1 LGHNA, CDR2 YNFKEQ. Here the CDR3 reads CASSQRSGFGRGHRDTQYF. The CDR3 DNA reads as TGTGCCAGCAGCCAAAGATCGGGGTTCGGGCGGGGGCATCGAGATACGCAGTATTTT.

The chain is built from TRBV9 and TRBJ1-2; 8 positions agree with TRBD1. The CDR3 contains 17 residues. Trimming at V came to 2 bases and at J to 8 bases, leaving 17 bases not matched to a gene. CDR1 and CDR2 (germline): SGDLS, YYNGEE. CDR3: CASSVYTMYGQGGGYTF. As DNA, the CDR3 is TGTGCCAGCAGCGTTTATACTATGTATGGACAGGGAGGCGGCTACACCTTC.

The J gene is TRBJ2-5, the V gene TRBV19; tentative D call: TRBD2 (5 bases). The CDR3 runs 14 residues. Trimming removed 6 bases at V and 4 bases at J, with 15 bases between. CDR1 LNHDA and CDR2 SQIVND come from the germline V gene (reference sequence). The CDR3 sequence: CASRIQRGGETQYF. Written as DNA, the CDR3 is TGTGCCAGTAGGATCCAACGTGGAGGAGAGACCCAGTACTTC. Using reference TRBV19 and TRBJ2-5 for the parts outside the CDR3, the full variable domain is DGGITQSPKYLFRKEGQNVTLSCEQNLNHDAMYWYRQDPGQGLRLIYYSQIVNDFQKGDIAEGYSVSREKKESFPLTVTSAQKNPTAFYLCASRIQRGGETQYFGPGTRLLVL.

The DNA of the CDR3 is TGTGCCAGTAAAGAGAGTGGCAATGAGCAGTTCTTC. Residues: CASKESGNEQFF. The V gene is TRBV19, the J gene TRBJ2-1; D is uncertain. CDR1 is LNHDA and CDR2 is SQIVND in the germline V gene (reference sequence). The CDR3 sequence is 12 residues long. V dropped 7 bases and J dropped 6 bases, with 10 bases sitting between them.

This chain joins TRBV4-1 and TRBJ2-5, with unresolved D. Trimming took 3 bases from V and 5 from J, leaving 7 bases between them. The CDR3 is made up of 12 amino acids. Germline values: CDR1 MGHRA, CDR2 YSYEKL. CDR3 loop: CASSHPTETQYF. The CDR3 DNA sequence: TGCGCCAGCAGCCACCCTACGGAGACCCAGTACTTC.

The DNA of the CDR3 is TGCGCCAGCAGCCTAGGTCCCGCACAGGGTTTAAGTGGCGAGCAGTACTTC. Translated: CASSLGPAQGLSGEQYF. This chain links TRBV5-1 with TRBJ2-7; a weak D match, TRBD1 (6 bases). Trimming removed 4 bases at V and 6 bases at J, with 26 bases between. Per the germline V gene, CDR1 is SGHRS and CDR2 is YFSETQ. The CDR3 consists of 17 residues.

The CDR3 is CASSVVPGTNSYTF. CDR3 nucleotide sequence: TGTGCCAGCAGCGTAGTGCCTGGGACAAACTCTTACACCTTC. The chain employs TRBV9 and TRBJ1-2; D is perhaps TRBD1 (6 bases). V lost 0 bases to trimming and J lost 11 bases, with 17 bases between them. Germline V gene sequence: CDR1 SGDLS, CDR2 YYNGEE. This CDR3 comprises 14 residues.

DNA for the CDR3: TGTGCCAGCAGTTTTGAATCCCGGGGTGGCTACACCTTC. Translating it yields CASSFESRGGYTF. The chain uses TRBV27 and TRBJ1-2; D is ambiguous. V lost 3 bases and J 7 bases, leaving 12 bases between the germline ends. Germline V gene lookup returns CDR1 MNHEY and CDR2 SMNVEV (reference sequence). The CDR3 runs to 13 residues.

V and J are TRBV20-1 and TRBJ2-1, with D possibly TRBD2 on 6 matching bases. Germline CDR1 is DFQATT and CDR2 is SNEGSKA (reference sequence). The V end was cut by 3 bases, the J end by 2 bases, with 14 bases between. There are 15 residues in the CDR3. The CDR3 here is CSASVNGGAYNEQFF. The CDR3 DNA is TGCAGTGCTAGTGTTAACGGCGGGGCCTACAATGAGCAGTTCTTC.

J is TRBJ2-3 and V is TRBV28, with a weak D call TRBD2 (5 bases). Germline CDR1 reads MDHEN; CDR2 reads SYDVKM. This CDR3 region has 14 residues. V gave up 1 base and J gave up 0 bases, with 5 bases separating them. The CDR3 loop is CASSLSGSTDTQYF. CDR3 bases: TGTGCCAGCAGTTTATCGGGAAGCACAGATACGCAGTATTTT.

This clone was observed a handful of times. The chain employs TRBV2 and TRBJ2-3; 9 bases agree with TRBD2. The germline V gene encodes CDR1 SNHLY and CDR2 FYNNEI. V was clipped by 4 bases and J by 2 bases; unmatched bases: 7. The CDR3 totals 16 residues. The CDR3 is CASSATSGPDTDTQYF. CDR3 DNA sequence: TGTGCCAGCAGTGCGACTAGCGGTCCGGACACAGATACGCAGTATTTT.